This TCR beta chain came from a study of blood T cell repertoires in COVID-19. In the study overall: Acute and convalescent COVID-19 specimens originated in the United States, Italy and Spain. PBMCs, B-cell-depleted T cells, or T cells provided the cDNA or gDNA that made up the material.

Germline CDR1 and CDR2: PRHDT and FYEKMQ (reference sequence). CDR3 length equals 14 residues. Between the trimmed V and J ends, which lost 5 bases and 7 bases, there was a span of 14 bases. As originally analysed: Nucleated cell counts were estimated from reference gene primer amplification. Sequencing used immunoSEQ multiplex PCR; TCRdb keeps in-frame clones, though not all of them. That table is the source of V, J and clone size, and D and trimming were worked out from the DNA. The data contain roughly 51,000 clones, less than 95% of them seen just once; the ten biggest clones take up about 5.1%. The TCR originated in a man between 65 and 85 years old with acute or convalescent COVID-19. The sample comprised peripheral blood. The chain carries TRBV13 and TRBJ2-2, with TRBD2 as a possible D gene (7 bases). CDR3 region: CASSAGGPDGELFF. In DNA, the CDR3 is TGTGCCAGCAGCGCCGGGGGGCCGGACGGGGAGCTGTTTTTT.